This is a list of T cell receptor beta chains from one sample in a study of T cell repertoires in cytomegalovirus infection. No antigen has been identified for these receptors. TCRdb re-derived calls from the reads in MiXCR, one entry per CDR3 protein. The data contain 900,000 to 950,000 distinct CDR3 sequences, around a third of them singletons. Source: cultured CD8+ T cells from PBMCs, taken from culture after CMV antigen stimulation. The receptors were gathered from a human donor in good health (CMV status not recorded). Some clones in this sample may be carry-over from other donors' samples. Each CDR3 is given without its conserved first and last residue. Each record gives: V gene, CDR3 protein.

>TRBV27
ASSFLTGANVLT
>TRBV7-1
ASSSRGVLETQY
>TRBV19
ASSIWDRDTYGYT
>TRBV5-4
ASTPWTGTNTEAF
>TRBV5-6
ASSPTGPFQETQY
>TRBV5-4
ASSLGEVDGYT
>TRBV11-3
ASSGQNQETQY
>TRBV12-5
ASGLTGYTEAF
>TRBV10-3
AISDGTGTGTGELF
>TRBV6-6
ASSLSGGASNEQF
>TRBV20-1
SARGPDVYEQY
>TRBV12-5
ASGLDPPMIEQF
>TRBV12-3/TRBV12-4
ASRNLTGANVLT
>TRBV14
ASSQGYSSIGEQF
>TRBV5-5
ASSSGRGTGGEDTQY
>TRBV29-1
SVPGISRLYGYT
>TRBV6-2/TRBV6-3
ASRVGQGRGYT
>TRBV20-1
SARGRAPLFGEQF
>TRBV4-3
ASSQDFEGDTEAF
>TRBV10-3
ATWVGSYNEQF
>TRBV7-9
ASSWDGEETQY
>TRBV6-1
ASSKGRYTDTQY
>TRBV6-8
ASSRGRTGELGNQPQH
>TRBV6-4
ASSGLLGQDYGYT
>TRBV12-3/TRBV12-4
ASSPGDVNTEAF
>TRBV6-2/TRBV6-3
ASSYSDRSSYNEQF
>TRBV4-1
ASSQDTTGGRNEQF
>TRBV29-1
SAHAVSSSYNEQF
>TRBV19
ASNPQGRQPQH
>TRBV11-1
ASSYTQNTEAF
>TRBV7-2
ASSRGQGGYSPLH
>TRBV7-9
ASSLVVLGQLQETQY
>TRBV6-2/TRBV6-3
ASSYPGIGYT
>TRBV29-1
SVDSKGEQY